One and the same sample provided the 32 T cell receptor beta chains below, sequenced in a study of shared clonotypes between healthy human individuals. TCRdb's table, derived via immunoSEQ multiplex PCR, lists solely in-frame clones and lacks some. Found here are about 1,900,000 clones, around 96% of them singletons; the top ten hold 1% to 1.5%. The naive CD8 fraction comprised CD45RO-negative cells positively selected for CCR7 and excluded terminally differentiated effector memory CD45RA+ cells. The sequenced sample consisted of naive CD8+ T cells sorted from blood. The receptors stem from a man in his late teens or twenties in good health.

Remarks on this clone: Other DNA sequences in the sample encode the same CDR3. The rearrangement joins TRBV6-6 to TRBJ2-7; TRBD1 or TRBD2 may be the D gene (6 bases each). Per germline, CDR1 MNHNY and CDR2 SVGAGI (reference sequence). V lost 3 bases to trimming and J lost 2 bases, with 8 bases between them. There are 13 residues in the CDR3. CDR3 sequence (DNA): TGTGCCAGCAGTTATGGGGGGCCCTACGAGCAGTACTTC. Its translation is CASSYGGPYEQYF.

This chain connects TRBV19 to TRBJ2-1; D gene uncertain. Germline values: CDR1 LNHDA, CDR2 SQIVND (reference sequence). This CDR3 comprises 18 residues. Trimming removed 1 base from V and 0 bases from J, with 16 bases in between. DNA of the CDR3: TGTGCCAGTAGTATAGTAGGAGAGATTGTAAGCTCCTACAATGAGCAGTTCTTC. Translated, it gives CASSIVGEIVSSYNEQFF.

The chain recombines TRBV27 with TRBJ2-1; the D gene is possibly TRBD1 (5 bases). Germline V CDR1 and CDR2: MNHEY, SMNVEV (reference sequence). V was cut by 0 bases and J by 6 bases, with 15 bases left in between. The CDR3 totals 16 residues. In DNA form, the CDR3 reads TGTGCCAGCAGTTTATCGTGGATAGTAGGGGTCAATGAGCAGTTCTTC. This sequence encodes CASSLSWIVGVNEQFF.

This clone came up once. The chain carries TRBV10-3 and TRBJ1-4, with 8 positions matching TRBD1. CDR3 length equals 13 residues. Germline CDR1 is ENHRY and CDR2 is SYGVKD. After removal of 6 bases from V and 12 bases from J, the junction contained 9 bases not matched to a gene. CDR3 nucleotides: TGTGCCATCAGGGATGGAGGACAGGGCCAACTGTTTTTT. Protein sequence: CAIRDGGQGQLFF.

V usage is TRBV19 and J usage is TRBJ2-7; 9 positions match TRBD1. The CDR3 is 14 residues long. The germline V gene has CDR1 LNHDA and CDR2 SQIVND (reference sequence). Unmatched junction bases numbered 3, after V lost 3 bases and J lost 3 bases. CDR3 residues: CASSITGQGYEQYF. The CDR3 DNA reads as TGTGCCAGTAGTATTACGGGACAGGGCTACGAGCAGTACTTC.

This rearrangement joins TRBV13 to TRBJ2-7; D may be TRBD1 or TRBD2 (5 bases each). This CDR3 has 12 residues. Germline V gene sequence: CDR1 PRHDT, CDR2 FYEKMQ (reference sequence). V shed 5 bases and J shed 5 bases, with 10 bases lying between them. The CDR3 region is CASSAEGNEQYF. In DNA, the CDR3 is TGTGCCAGCAGCGCAGAGGGGAACGAGCAGTACTTC.

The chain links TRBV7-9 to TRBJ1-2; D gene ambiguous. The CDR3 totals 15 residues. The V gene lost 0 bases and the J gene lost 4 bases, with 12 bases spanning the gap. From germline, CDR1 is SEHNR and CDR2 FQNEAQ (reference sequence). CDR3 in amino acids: CASSLAGLFIYGYTF. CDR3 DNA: TGTGCCAGCAGCTTAGCAGGGCTTTTTATCTATGGCTACACCTTC.

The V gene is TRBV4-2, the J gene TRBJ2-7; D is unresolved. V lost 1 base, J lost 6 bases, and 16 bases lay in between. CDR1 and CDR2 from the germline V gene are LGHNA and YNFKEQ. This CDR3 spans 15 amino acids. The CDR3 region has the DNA TGTGCCAGCAGCCAAGTAGAGGCCGTCCTTGGCGAGCAGTACTTC. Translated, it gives CASSQVEAVLGEQYF.

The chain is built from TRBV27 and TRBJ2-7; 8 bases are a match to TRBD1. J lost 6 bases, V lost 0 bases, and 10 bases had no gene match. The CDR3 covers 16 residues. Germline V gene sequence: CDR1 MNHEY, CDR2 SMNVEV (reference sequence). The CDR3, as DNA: TGTGCCAGCAGTTTATCATCCGGGACAGGCTCTCCCGAGCAGTACTTC. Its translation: CASSLSSGTGSPEQYF.

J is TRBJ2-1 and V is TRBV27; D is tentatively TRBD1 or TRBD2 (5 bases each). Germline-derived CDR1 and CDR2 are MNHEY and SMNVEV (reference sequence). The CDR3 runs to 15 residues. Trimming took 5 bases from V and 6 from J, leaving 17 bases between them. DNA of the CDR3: TGTGCCAGCAGTCTATTGGGGGTTGAGACCAATGAGCAGTTCTTC. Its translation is CASSLLGVETNEQFF.

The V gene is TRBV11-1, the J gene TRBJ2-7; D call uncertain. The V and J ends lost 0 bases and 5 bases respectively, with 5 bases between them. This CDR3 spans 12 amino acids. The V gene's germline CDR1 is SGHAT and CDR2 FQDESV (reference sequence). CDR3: CASSLADDEQYF. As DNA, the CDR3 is TGTGCCAGCAGCTTAGCGGACGACGAGCAGTACTTC.

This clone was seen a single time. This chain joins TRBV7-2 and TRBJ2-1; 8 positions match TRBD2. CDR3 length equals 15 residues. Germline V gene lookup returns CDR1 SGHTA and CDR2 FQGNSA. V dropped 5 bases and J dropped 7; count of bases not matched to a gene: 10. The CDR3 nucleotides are TGTGCCAGCAGCGCGCCGGGACTAGGATCAAATGAGCAGTTCTTC. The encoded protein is CASSAPGLGSNEQFF. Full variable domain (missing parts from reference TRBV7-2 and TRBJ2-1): GAGVSQSPSNKVTEKGKDVELRCDPISGHTALYWYRQSLGQGLEFLIYFQGNSAPDKSGLPSDRFSAERTGGSVSTLTIQRTQQEDSAVYLCASSAPGLGSNEQFFGPGTRLTVL.

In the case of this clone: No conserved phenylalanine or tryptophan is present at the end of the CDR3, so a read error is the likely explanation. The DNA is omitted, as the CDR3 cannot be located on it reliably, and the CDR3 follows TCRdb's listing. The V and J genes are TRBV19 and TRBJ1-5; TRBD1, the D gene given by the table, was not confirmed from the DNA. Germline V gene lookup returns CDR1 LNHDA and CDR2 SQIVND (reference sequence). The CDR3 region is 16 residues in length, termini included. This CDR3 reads CASSIVPGDNQPQHLG.

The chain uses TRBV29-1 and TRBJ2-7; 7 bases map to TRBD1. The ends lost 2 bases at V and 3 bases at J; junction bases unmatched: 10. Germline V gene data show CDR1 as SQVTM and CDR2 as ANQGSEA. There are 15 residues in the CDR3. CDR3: CSVERPAGGFYEQYF. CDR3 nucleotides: TGCAGCGTTGAACGGCCGGCAGGGGGTTTCTACGAGCAGTACTTC.

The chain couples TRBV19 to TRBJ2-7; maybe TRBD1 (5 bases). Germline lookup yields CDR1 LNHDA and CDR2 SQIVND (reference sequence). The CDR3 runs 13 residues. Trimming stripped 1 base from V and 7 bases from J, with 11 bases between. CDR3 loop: CASSIVDSGEQYF. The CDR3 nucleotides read TGTGCCAGTAGTATAGTTGACAGTGGAGAGCAGTACTTC.

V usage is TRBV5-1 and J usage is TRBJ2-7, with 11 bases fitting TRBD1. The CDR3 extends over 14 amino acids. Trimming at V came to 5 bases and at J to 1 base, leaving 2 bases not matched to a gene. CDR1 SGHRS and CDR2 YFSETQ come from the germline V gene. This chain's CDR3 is CASRWDRGSYEQYF. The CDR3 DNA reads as TGCGCCAGCAGGTGGGACAGGGGGTCCTACGAGCAGTACTTC. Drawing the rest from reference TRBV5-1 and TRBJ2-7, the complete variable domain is KAGVTQTPRYLIKTRGQQVTLSCSPISGHRSVSWYQQTPGQGLQFLFEYFSETQRNKGNFPGRFSGRQFSNSRSEMNVSTLELGDSALYLCASRWDRGSYEQYFGPGTRLTVT.

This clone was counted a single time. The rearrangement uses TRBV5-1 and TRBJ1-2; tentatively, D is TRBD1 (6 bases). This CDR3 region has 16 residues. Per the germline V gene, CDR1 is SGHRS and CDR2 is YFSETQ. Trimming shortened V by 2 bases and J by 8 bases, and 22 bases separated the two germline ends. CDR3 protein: CASSFSGTWDIRGYTF. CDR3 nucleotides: TGCGCCAGCAGCTTCTCCGGGACATGGGATATACGAGGCTACACCTTC. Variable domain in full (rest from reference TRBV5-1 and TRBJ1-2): KAGVTQTPRYLIKTRGQQVTLSCSPISGHRSVSWYQQTPGQGLQFLFEYFSETQRNKGNFPGRFSGRQFSNSRSEMNVSTLELGDSALYLCASSFSGTWDIRGYTFGSGTRLTVV.

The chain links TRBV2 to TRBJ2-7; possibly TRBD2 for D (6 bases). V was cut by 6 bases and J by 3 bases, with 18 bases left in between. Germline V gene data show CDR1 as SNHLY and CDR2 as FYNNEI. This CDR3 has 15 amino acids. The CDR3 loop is CASRARASEGYEQYF. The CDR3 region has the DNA TGTGCCAGCAGAGCTAGGGCTAGCGAAGGCTACGAGCAGTACTTC. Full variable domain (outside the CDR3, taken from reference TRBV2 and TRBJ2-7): EPEVTQTPSHQVTQMGQEVILRCVPISNHLYFYWYRQILGQKVEFLVSFYNNEISEKSEIFDDQFSVERPDGSNFTLKIRSTKLEDSAMYFCASRARASEGYEQYFGPGTRLTVT.

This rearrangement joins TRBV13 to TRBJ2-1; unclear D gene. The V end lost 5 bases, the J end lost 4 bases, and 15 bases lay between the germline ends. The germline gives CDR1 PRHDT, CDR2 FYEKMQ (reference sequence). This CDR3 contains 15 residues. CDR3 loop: CASSVLGIEYNEQFF. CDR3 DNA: TGTGCCAGCAGCGTATTGGGTATAGAATACAATGAGCAGTTCTTC.

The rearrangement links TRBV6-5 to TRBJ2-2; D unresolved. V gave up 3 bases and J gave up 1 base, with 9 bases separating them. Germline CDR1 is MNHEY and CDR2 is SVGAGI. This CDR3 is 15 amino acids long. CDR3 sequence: CASSYRHLNTGELFF. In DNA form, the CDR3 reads TGTGCCAGCAGTTATAGGCATTTGAACACCGGGGAGCTGTTTTTT.

The CDR3 nucleotides are TGTGCCTGGAACGGGGAGACTGAAGCTTTCTTT. Residues: CAWNGETEAFF. The V and J genes are TRBV30 and TRBJ1-1; D uncertain. Trimming removed 4 bases from V and 5 bases from J, with 8 bases in between. The CDR3 length is 11 residues. Germline CDR1 and CDR2: GTSNPN and SVGIG (reference sequence). Supplemented by reference TRBV30 and TRBJ1-1, the full variable domain reads SQTIHQWPATLVQPVGSPLSLECTVEGTSNPNLYWYRQAAGRGLQLLFYSVGIGQISSEVPQNLSASRPQDRQFILSSKKLLLSDSGFYLCAWNGETEAFFGQGTRLTVV.

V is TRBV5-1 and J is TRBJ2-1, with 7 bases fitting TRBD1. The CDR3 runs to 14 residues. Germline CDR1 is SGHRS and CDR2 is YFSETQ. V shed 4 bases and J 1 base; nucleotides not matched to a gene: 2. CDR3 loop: CASSVTGSYNEQFF. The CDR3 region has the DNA TGCGCCAGCAGCGTGACAGGGTCCTACAATGAGCAGTTCTTC.

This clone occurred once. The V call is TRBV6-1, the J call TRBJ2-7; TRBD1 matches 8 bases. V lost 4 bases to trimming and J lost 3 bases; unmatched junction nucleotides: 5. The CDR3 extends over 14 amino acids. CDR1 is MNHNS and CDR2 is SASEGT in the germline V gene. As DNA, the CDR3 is TGTGCCAGCAGTGGGACAGGGCGTCTCTACGAGCAGTACTTC. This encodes CASSGTGRLYEQYF.

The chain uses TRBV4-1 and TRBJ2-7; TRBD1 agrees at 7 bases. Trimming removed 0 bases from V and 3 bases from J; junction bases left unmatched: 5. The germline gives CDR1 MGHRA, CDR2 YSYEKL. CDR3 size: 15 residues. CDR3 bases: TGCGCCAGCAGCCAAGATGGAGACAGGGTCTACGAGCAGTACTTC. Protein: CASSQDGDRVYEQYF.

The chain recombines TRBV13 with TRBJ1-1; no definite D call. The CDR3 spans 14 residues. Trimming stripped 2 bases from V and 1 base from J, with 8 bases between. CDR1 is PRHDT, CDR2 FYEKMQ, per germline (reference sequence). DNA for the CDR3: TGTGCCAGCAGCTTAATGGGTAAGAACACTGAAGCTTTCTTT. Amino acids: CASSLMGKNTEAFF.

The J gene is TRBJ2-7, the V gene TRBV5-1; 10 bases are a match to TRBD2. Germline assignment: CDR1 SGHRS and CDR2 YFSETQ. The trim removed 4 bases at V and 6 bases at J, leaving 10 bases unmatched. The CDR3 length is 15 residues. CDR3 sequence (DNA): TGCGCCAGCAGCCCGGCGGCTAGCGGGAGTTTCGAGCAGTACTTC. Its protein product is CASSPAASGSFEQYF.

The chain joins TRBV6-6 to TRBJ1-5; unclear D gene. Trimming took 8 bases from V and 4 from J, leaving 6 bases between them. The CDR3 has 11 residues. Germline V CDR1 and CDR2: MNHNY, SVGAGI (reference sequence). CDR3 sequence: CASGPNQPQHF. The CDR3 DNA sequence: TGTGCCAGCGGACCTAATCAGCCCCAGCATTTT.

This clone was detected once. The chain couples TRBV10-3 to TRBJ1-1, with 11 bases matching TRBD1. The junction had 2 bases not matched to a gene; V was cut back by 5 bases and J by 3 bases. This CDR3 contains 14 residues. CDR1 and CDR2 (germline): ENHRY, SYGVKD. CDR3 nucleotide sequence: TGTGCCATCAGTACGGGACAGGGGGACACTGAAGCTTTCTTT. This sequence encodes CAISTGQGDTEAFF.

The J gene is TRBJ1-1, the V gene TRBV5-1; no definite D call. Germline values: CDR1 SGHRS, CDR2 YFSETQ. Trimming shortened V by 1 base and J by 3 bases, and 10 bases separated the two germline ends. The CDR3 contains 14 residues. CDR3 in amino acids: CASSLSGWYTEAFF. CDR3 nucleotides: TGCGCCAGCAGCTTGTCGGGTTGGTACACTGAAGCTTTCTTT.

The DNA for the CDR3 is TGTGCCAGCAGTTTAGATCGGCGAGAGACCCAGTACTTC. Its protein is CASSLDRRETQYF. The V call is TRBV28, the J call TRBJ2-5; D unclear. The CDR3 runs to 13 residues. Germline loops: CDR1 MDHEN, CDR2 SYDVKM. Trimming removed 2 bases at V and 4 bases at J, with 8 bases between.

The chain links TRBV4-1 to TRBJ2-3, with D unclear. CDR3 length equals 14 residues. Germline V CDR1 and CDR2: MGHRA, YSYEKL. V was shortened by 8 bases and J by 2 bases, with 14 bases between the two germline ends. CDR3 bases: TGCGCCAGCGGGATTCCAATAGCCACAGATACGCAGTATTTT. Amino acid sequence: CASGIPIATDTQYF.

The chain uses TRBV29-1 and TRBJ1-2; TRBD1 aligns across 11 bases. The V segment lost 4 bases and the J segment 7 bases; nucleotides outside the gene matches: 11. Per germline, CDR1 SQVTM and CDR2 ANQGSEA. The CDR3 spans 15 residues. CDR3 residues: CSVARTGGRSTGYTF. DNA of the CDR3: TGCAGCGTTGCCCGGACAGGGGGCCGGAGCACTGGCTACACCTTC.